This paragraph covers one TCR beta chain sequence. Its cognate antigen is unknown. TCRdb keeps only in-frame clones here, not all; method: immunoSEQ multiplex PCR. The data contain about a million clones, roughly 75% of them singletons. This specimen belongs to a study of shared clonotypes between healthy human individuals. Study-wide background: Researchers assigned three CD4 naive, three CD4 memory, two CD8 naive and one CD8 memory plate to each donor. Findings of the study overall: Lower generation probabilities were found for non-shared clonotypes than for those shared by all four donors. Larger richness was generally estimated for naive than memory subsets. In the sorted subsets, rarefaction showed sequencing was incomplete despite large depth.

Germline loops: CDR1 SGHNT, CDR2 YYREEE (reference sequence). Trimming removed 2 bases from V and 5 bases from J; junction bases left unmatched: 4. The CDR3 contains 15 residues. The sequenced sample was memory CD4+ T cells sorted from blood. The sample's subset: CD45RA-negative fraction. This chain connects TRBV5-4 to TRBJ2-2, with 9 bases identical to TRBD1. This TCR derives from a man between 18 and 29 years old in good health. The CDR3 loop is CASSFRTGVTGELFF. The CDR3 DNA reads as TGTGCCAGCAGCTTTCGGACAGGGGTTACCGGGGAGCTGTTTTTT.